This TCR beta chain was captured in a study of CD8+ T cells in alopecia areata. This CDR3 is 11 amino acids long. V gave up 6 bases and J gave up 7 bases, with 6 bases separating them. Germline CDR1 is MNHEY and CDR2 is SMNVEV (reference sequence). It was cDNA, reverse transcribed from extracted RNA, that served as the sequencing template. Here immunoSEQ multiplex PCR was the method, and the copy in TCRdb shows in-frame clones only, minus some. The sample has 150,000 to 200,000 clones, roughly three fifths seen once; the top ten hold about 1.3%. Treatment indicated: oral pan-JAK inhibitor, 5-10 mg twice daily.

The receptor comes from a human donor with alopecia areata. The chain joins TRBV27 to TRBJ1-4; D unresolved. Sequencing was performed on CD4+ T cells sorted from blood, taken at roughly week 49, from a patient treated with tofacitinib. CDR3 coding DNA: TGTGCCAGCAGGGTTGGTGAAAAACTGTTTTTT. This encodes CASRVGEKLFF.